This entry lists 8 T cell receptor beta chains sequenced from one sample in a study of T cells expressing NK-cell markers (TCRdb year 2020). The library relied on 5' RACE. Sequencing was carried out with an Illumina HiSeq 2000. TCRdb reprocessed the reads, and each CDR3 protein sequence is entered once, without DNA. The sample has roughly 170,000 distinct CDR3 sequences on record. The leading ten clones occupy 18% of the sample. Sequencing used blood T cells: a sorted CD56 or NKG2C T cell subset, CD4+ or CD8+ T cells, or bulk PBMC T cells (not recorded which). These receptors originate from a woman between 18 and 70 years old in good health.

The chain combines TRBV10-3 with TRBJ2-5; checking the TCRdb D call of TRBD2 is not possible without DNA. CDR1 and CDR2 from the germline V gene are ENHRY and SYGVKD. The CDR3 contains 15 residues. CDR3 loop: CAISESRRAQLTQYF.

The CDR3: CASSYPPGGGRRETQYF. The chain combines TRBV11-2 with TRBJ2-5; TCRdb returns TRBD1, unconfirmable since there is no DNA. Germline V gene lookup returns CDR1 SGHAT and CDR2 FQNNGV. This CDR3 comprises 17 residues.

This chain links TRBV6-2 or TRBV6-3 with TRBJ1-5; TCRdb's D call, TRBD1, is unchecked because there is no DNA. The CDR3 runs to 15 residues. The germline CDR1 and CDR2 sequences are MNHEY and SVGEGT. The CDR3 region is CASSPPGPINQPQHF.

The chain employs TRBV5-1 and TRBJ1-1. This CDR3 comprises 14 residues. Germline V gives CDR1 SGHRS, CDR2 YFSETQ. The CDR3 is CASSSTRRNTEAFF. The full variable domain, completed using reference TRBV5-1 and TRBJ1-1, is KAGVTQTPRYLIKTRGQQVTLSCSPISGHRSVSWYQQTPGQGLQFLFEYFSETQRNKGNFPGRFSGRQFSNSRSEMNVSTLELGDSALYLCASSSTRRNTEAFFGQGTRLTVV.

The chain recombines TRBV12-3 or TRBV12-4 with TRBJ2-1; there is no DNA to check the TCRdb D call of TRBD1. The CDR3 has 12 amino acids. CDR3 amino acids: CASTRGGHEQFF.

CDR3 region: CAISVGQGNQPQHF. The V gene is TRBV10-3, the J gene TRBJ1-5; TCRdb indicates TRBD1, and absent DNA this call remains unverified. The germline CDR1 and CDR2 sequences are ENHRY and SYGVKD. The CDR3 sequence is 14 residues long.

V gene TRBV10-3 combines with J gene TRBJ2-3. The germline V gene encodes CDR1 ENHRY and CDR2 SYGVKD. The CDR3 runs to 14 residues. The CDR3 is CAISGGSSTDTQYF.

The chain combines TRBV6-1 with TRBJ2-4; the TCRdb call, TRBD1, lacks DNA for checking. The CDR3 covers 15 residues. Germline CDR1 and CDR2: MNHNS and SASEGT. The CDR3 sequence is CASSPPGTAKNIQYF.